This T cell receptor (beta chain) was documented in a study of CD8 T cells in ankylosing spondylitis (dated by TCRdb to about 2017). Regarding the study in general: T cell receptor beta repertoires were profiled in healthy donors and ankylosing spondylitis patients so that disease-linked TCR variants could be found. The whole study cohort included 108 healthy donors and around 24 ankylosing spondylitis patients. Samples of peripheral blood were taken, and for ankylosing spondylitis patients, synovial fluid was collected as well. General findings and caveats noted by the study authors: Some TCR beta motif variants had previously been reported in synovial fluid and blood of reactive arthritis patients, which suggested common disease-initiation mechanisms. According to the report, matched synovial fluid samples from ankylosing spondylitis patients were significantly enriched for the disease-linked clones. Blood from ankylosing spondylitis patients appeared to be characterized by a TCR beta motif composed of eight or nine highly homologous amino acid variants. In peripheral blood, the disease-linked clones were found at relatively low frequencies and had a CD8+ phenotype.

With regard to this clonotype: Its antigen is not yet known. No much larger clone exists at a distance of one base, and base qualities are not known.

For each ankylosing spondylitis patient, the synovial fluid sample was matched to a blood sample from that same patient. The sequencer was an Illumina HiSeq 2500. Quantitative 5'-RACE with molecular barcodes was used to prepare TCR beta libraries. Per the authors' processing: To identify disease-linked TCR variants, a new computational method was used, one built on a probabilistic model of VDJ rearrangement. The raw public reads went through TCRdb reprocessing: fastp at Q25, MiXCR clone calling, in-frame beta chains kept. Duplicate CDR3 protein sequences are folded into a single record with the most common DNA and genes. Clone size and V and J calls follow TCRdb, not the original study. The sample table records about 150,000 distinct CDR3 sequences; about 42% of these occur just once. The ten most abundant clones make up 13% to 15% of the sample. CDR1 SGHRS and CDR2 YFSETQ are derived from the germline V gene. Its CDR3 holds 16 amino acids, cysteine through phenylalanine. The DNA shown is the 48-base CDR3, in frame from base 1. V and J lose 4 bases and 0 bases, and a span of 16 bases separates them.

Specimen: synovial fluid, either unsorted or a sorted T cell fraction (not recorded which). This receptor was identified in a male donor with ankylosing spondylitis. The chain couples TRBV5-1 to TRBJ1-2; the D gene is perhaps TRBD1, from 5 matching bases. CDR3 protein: CASSRARDSSNYGYTF. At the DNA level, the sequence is TGCGCCAGCAGCCGAGCCCGAGACAGCTCTAACTATGGCTACACCTTC.